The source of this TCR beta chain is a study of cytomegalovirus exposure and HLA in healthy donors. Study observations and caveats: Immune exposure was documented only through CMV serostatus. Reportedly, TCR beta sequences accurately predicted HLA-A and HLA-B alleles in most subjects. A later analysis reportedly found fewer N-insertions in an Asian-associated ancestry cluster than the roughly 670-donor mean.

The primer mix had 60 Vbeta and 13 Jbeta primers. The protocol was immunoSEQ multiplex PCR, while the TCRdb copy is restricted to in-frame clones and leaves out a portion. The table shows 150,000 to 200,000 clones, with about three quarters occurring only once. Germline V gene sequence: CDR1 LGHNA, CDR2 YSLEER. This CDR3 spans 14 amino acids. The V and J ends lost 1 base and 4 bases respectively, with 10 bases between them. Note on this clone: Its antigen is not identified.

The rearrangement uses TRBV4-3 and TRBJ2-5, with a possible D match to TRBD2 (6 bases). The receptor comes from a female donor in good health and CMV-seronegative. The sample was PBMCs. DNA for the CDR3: TGCGCCAGCAGCCAAGTACCGCGGGGAGAGACCCAGTACTTC. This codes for CASSQVPRGETQYF.